The clone carrying this T cell receptor beta chain occurred many times. The germline V and J ends were trimmed by 9 bases and 5 bases, with 9 bases remaining between them. This CDR3 is 12 amino acids long. Germline CDR1 is KGHDR and CDR2 is SFDVKD. The data originate from a study of T-cell reconstitution after alpha-beta-depleted transplantation in children. Unique molecular identifiers were built into the TCRbeta library. TCRdb re-called the PCR reads through MiXCR, storing one row per CDR3 protein. The sample records about 270,000 distinct CDR3 sequences, approximately 9.6% being singletons. The source of this sequence is a human donor who donated a stem cell graft to a child with SCID. Sequenced here: PBMCs from the stem cell graft donor, sampled from the stem cell graft. The rearrangement links TRBV24-1 to TRBJ2-2; D might be TRBD2 (5 bases). CDR3 sequence: CATSERTGELFF. The DNA for the CDR3 is TGTGCCACCTCGGAGCGGACCGGGGAGCTGTTTTTT.